The T cell receptor beta chain under discussion was sequenced for a study of shared clonotypes between healthy human individuals. Some 30,000 T cell genomes, or approximately 200 ng DNA, went into the sorted-subset replicate PCRs. Clones were sequenced by immunoSEQ multiplex PCR, and TCRdb holds only the in-frame ones, with some missing. The sample includes about 1 million clones, around four fifths of them seen just once. The CDR3 sequence is 19 residues long. The germline gives CDR1 WSHSY, CDR2 SAAADI. Germline trimming cut 0 bases from V and 0 bases from J; bases unmatched to any gene: 7. Partitioning of CD4+ cells yielded a CD45RA+ naive subset and a CD45RA-negative memory subset. As to this clone: Antigen specificity is unknown.

Study-level findings and limits: Unshared clonotypes carried lower generation probabilities than those common to all four donors.

Sequences were obtained from memory CD4+ T cells sorted from blood. Stated subset: CD45RA-negative fraction. The chain employs TRBV10-2 and TRBJ2-1; 11 bases line up with TRBD2. This sequence was found in a man younger than 35 in good health. DNA for the CDR3: TGCGCCAGCAGTGAGTCGTTGCCTAGCGGGGGGAGCTCCTACAATGAGCAGTTCTTC. It translates to CASSESLPSGGSSYNEQFF.